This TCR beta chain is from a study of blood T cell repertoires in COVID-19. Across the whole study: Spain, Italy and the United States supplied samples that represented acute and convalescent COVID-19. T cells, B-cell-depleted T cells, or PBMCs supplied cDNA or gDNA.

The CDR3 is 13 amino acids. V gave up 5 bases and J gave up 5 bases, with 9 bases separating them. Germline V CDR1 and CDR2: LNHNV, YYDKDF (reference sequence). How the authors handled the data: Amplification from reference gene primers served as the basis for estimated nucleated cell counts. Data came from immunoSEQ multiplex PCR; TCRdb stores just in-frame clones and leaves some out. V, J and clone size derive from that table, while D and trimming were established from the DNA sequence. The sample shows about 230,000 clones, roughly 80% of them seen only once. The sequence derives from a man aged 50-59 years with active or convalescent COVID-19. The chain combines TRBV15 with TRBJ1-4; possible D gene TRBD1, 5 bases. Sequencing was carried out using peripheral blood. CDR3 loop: CATSSHRNEKLFF. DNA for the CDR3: TGTGCCACCAGCTCTCACAGGAATGAAAAACTGTTTTTT.